A single sample is the source of the 16 T cell receptor beta chains below, sequenced in a study of blood T cell repertoires in COVID-19. Only in-frame clones appear in the TCRdb table, and some are missing; sequencing was by immunoSEQ multiplex PCR. The sample consists of 100,000 or so clones, 85% of them appearing once. The sample consisted of peripheral blood. Receptors originate from a man aged 50-60 years with acute or convalescent COVID-19.

The chain joins TRBV5-1 to TRBJ1-2; 10 bases agree with TRBD1. V lost 4 bases to trimming and J lost 0 bases; unmatched junction nucleotides: 6. The CDR3 is 16 residues long. Germline CDR1 SGHRS, CDR2 YFSETQ. The CDR3 DNA reads as TGCGCCAGCAGCGAGGGACAGGGGTTTGCTAACTATGGCTACACCTTC. This translates into CASSEGQGFANYGYTF.

This rearrangement joins TRBV25-1 to TRBJ1-1; 10 nucleotides line up with TRBD1. Germline V lookup: CDR1 MGHDK, CDR2 SYGVNS. V shed 5 bases, J shed 10 bases, and the junction held 10 bases outside the gene matches. CDR3 size: 14 residues. The CDR3 sequence is CASSLPGQGDRAFF. The CDR3 DNA follows: TGTGCCAGCAGTTTACCTGGACAGGGGGATAGAGCTTTCTTT.

As for this clone: A read error may produce the germline difference seen at one junction end. The CDR3 protein is CAGRQGTDDGYTF. The CDR3 DNA is TGCGCCGGCAGACAGGGGACGGACGATGGCTACACCTTC. This chain links TRBV10-2 with TRBJ1-2; 8 nucleotides align to TRBD1. The CDR3 length is 13 residues. Germline values: CDR1 WSHSY, CDR2 SAAADI.

This clone was counted a single time. This chain connects TRBV19 to TRBJ2-5; 8 nucleotides line up with TRBD1. The germline gives CDR1 LNHDA, CDR2 SQIVND (reference sequence). The CDR3 length is 13 residues. V dropped 7 bases and J dropped 5; count of bases not matched to a gene: 6. CDR3 DNA sequence: TGTGCCAGTATTGCAGGGGGCGGCGAGACCCAGTACTTC. The encoded protein is CASIAGGGETQYF.

The table lists this clone with a count of one. This chain links TRBV5-1 with TRBJ2-3; D is unclear. The CDR3 has 15 amino acids. V lost 1 base and J lost 2, with 11 bases in between. Germline loops: CDR1 SGHRS, CDR2 YFSETQ. CDR3 residues: CASSLIGWHTDTQYF. CDR3 in DNA: TGCGCCAGCAGCTTGATTGGCTGGCACACAGATACGCAGTATTTT. The full variable domain, with the rest looked up from reference TRBV5-1 and TRBJ2-3, is KAGVTQTPRYLIKTRGQQVTLSCSPISGHRSVSWYQQTPGQGLQFLFEYFSETQRNKGNFPGRFSGRQFSNSRSEMNVSTLELGDSALYLCASSLIGWHTDTQYFGPGTRLTVL.

The chain employs TRBV12-3 or TRBV12-4 and TRBJ1-2, with D maybe TRBD1 (5 bases). The CDR3 has 13 residues. Between the trimmed V and J ends, which lost 7 bases and 1 base, there was a span of 10 bases. CDR3 residues: CASKLGGNYGYTF. The CDR3 region has the DNA TGTGCCAGCAAACTGGGGGGTAACTATGGCTACACCTTC.

This rearrangement joins TRBV28 to TRBJ2-7, with D possibly being TRBD1 (6 bases). The CDR3 loop spans 14 amino acids. Germline V gene lookup returns CDR1 MDHEN and CDR2 SYDVKM. V was pared by 5 bases and J by 2 bases, with 13 bases between. CDR3 sequence reads: CASSPWDTTYEQYF. Here the CDR3 DNA reads TGTGCCAGCAGTCCATGGGACACCACCTACGAGCAGTACTTC.

The chain is built from TRBV30 and TRBJ1-1, with D perhaps TRBD1 (6 bases). With 4 bases removed from V and 1 base from J, the gap between germline ends came to 16 bases. This CDR3 is 15 amino acids long. Germline CDR1 is GTSNPN and CDR2 is SVGIG (reference sequence). The CDR3 sequence is CAWNAKGTTNTEAFF. CDR3 DNA sequence: TGTGCCTGGAATGCAAAGGGGACAACGAACACTGAAGCTTTCTTT. The full variable domain, rest sourced from reference TRBV30 and TRBJ1-1, is SQTIHQWPATLVQPVGSPLSLECTVEGTSNPNLYWYRQAAGRGLQLLFYSVGIGQISSEVPQNLSASRPQDRQFILSSKKLLLSDSGFYLCAWNAKGTTNTEAFFGQGTRLTVV.

This clone was seen only once. V usage is TRBV12-5 and J usage is TRBJ2-6; the D is unclear. The CDR3 has 14 residues. Trimming left V 5 bases short and J 0 bases short, with 5 bases between. Germline V lookup: CDR1 LGHNT, CDR2 FRNRAP. Here the CDR3 reads CASGTGSGANVLTF. The CDR3 region has the DNA TGTGCTAGTGGTACGGGCTCTGGGGCCAACGTCCTGACTTTC.

The chain has TRBV27 and TRBJ1-3, with no clear D. The CDR3 length is 15 residues. V was cut by 3 bases and J by 0 bases, with 9 bases left in between. Germline V gene data show CDR1 as MNHEY and CDR2 as SMNVEV (reference sequence). The CDR3 loop reads CASSLASNSGNTIYF. The CDR3 region has the DNA TGTGCCAGCAGTTTGGCTTCGAACTCTGGAAACACCATATATTTT.

About this clone: At one of its ends the junction is not consistent with the germline gene, which may arise from a read error. The gene calls are TRBV2 and TRBJ2-7; D gene uncertain. This CDR3 has 11 residues. CDR1 is SNHLY, CDR2 FYNNEI, per germline. The CDR3: CASREVRVQYF. The CDR3 bases are TGTGCCAGCAGGGAAGTACGAGTGCAGTACTTC.

The rearrangement links TRBV5-1 to TRBJ1-4; D might be TRBD1 (5 bases). The germline CDR1 and CDR2 sequences are SGHRS and YFSETQ. This CDR3 contains 14 residues. Trimming removed 4 bases from V and 7 bases from J, with 14 bases in between. This CDR3 reads CASSPRWGGEKLFF. The DNA of the CDR3 is TGCGCCAGCAGCCCCCGTTGGGGGGGTGAAAAACTGTTTTTT.

A single count supports this clone. CDR3 protein: CASSVSGDTEAFF. CDR3 in DNA: TGTGCCAGCAGCGTTTCCGGGGACACTGAAGCTTTCTTT. This chain uses TRBV9 with TRBJ1-1; D remains ambiguous. Germline V lookup: CDR1 SGDLS, CDR2 YYNGEE. The CDR3 spans 13 residues. V was clipped by 2 bases and J by 3 bases, with 8 bases between them.

The chain has TRBV9 and TRBJ2-6; D is undetermined. The CDR3 length is 15 residues. Germline V gives CDR1 SGDLS, CDR2 YYNGEE. The V and J ends lost 2 bases and 4 bases respectively, with 10 bases between them. The CDR3 spells CASSVVPTGANVLTF. Here the CDR3 DNA reads TGTGCCAGCAGCGTCGTCCCAACAGGGGCCAACGTCCTGACTTTC.

This chain uses TRBV9 with TRBJ2-7; TRBD1 matches at 7 bases. The CDR3 spans 14 residues. Unmatched junction bases numbered 3, after V lost 0 bases and J lost 3 bases. Germline V gene sequence: CDR1 SGDLS, CDR2 YYNGEE. CDR3 in amino acids: CASSVGDRNYEQYF. The CDR3 bases are TGTGCCAGCAGCGTAGGGGACAGAAACTACGAGCAGTACTTC. Drawing the rest from reference TRBV9 and TRBJ2-7, the complete variable domain is DSGVTQTPKHLITATGQRVTLRCSPRSGDLSVYWYQQSLDQGLQFLIQYYNGEERAKGNILERFSAQQFPDLHSELNLSSLELGDSALYFCASSVGDRNYEQYFGPGTRLTVT.

The chain uses TRBV2 and TRBJ1-5; 10 nucleotides align to TRBD1. Germline trimming cut 2 bases from V and 0 bases from J; bases unmatched to any gene: 4. This CDR3 is built from 17 residues. CDR1 and CDR2 (germline): SNHLY, FYNNEI. CDR3 sequence: CASSERDRGYSNQPQHF. The DNA of the CDR3 is TGTGCCAGCAGTGAAAGGGACAGGGGATATAGCAATCAGCCCCAGCATTTT.